These T cell receptor beta chains were read from a single sample in a study of blood T cell repertoires in COVID-19. Produced via immunoSEQ multiplex PCR; TCRdb's table is partial and in-frame only. The sample consists of 250,000 to 300,000 clones, approximately 89% of them appearing once. The sequenced sample consisted of PBMCs or T cells enriched from blood (not recorded which). These receptors were taken from a woman aged 55-69 years who had recovered from COVID-19. CDR3s include the opening cysteine and the closing phenylalanine or tryptophan. The D gene is left open where the match is weak. Some rows mark clone size as missing; the rest say once, few, many or name a class of expanded clone.

clone size,D gene,V gene,J gene,CDR3 protein,CDR3 DNA
NA,TRBD1,TRBV28,TRBJ1-5,CASSSLRDRHSNQPQHF,TGTGCCAGCAGTTCCTTAAGGGACAGACATAGCAATCAGCCCCAGCATTTT
NA,NA,TRBV10-1,TRBJ2-3,CASSAGQRDTDTQYF,TGCGCCAGCAGTGCTGGACAGCGGGACACAGATACGCAGTATTTT
many,NA,TRBV4-1,TRBJ2-7,CASSQRDSYPGYEQYF,TGCGCCAGCAGCCAAAGAGACTCCTACCCGGGATACGAGCAGTACTTC
NA,TRBD1,TRBV30,TRBJ1-5,CAWQGDSNQPQHF,TGTGCCTGGCAGGGGGATAGCAATCAGCCCCAGCATTTT
once,NA,TRBV5-1,TRBJ2-5,CASSVAVQETQYF,TGCGCCAGCAGCGTAGCTGTCCAAGAGACCCAGTACTTC
NA,NA,TRBV28,TRBJ2-5,CASSFPDSIYTQYF,TGTGCCAGCAGTTTTCCCGACAGTATCTATACCCAGTACTTC
NA,TRBD2,TRBV10-2,TRBJ2-1,CASSGGGGLAGGQTHNEQFF,TGCGCCAGCAGTGGCGGGGGAGGACTAGCGGGGGGCCAGACCCACAATGAGCAGTTCTTC
NA,TRBD2,TRBV4-1,TRBJ2-5,CASSPGLYQETQYF,TGCGCCAGCAGCCCGGGACTATACCAAGAGACCCAGTACTTC
NA,NA,TRBV7-2,TRBJ2-1,CASGRDSLSEQFF,TGTGCCAGCGGACGGGACTCTCTCTCTGAGCAGTTCTTC
NA,TRBD2,TRBV29-1,TRBJ2-5,CSVEKSMAGGPETQYF,TGCAGCGTTGAAAAGTCGATGGCGGGGGGGCCAGAGACCCAGTACTTC
NA,NA,TRBV19,TRBJ1-4,CASSSRVSRLRGEKLFF,TGTGCCAGTAGTTCTCGGGTATCGAGGCTCCGGGGTGAAAAACTGTTTTTT
NA,TRBD2,TRBV28,TRBJ2-3,CASRRGSGGADTQYF,TGTGCCAGCAGACGGGGTAGCGGGGGGGCAGATACGCAGTATTTT
NA,NA,TRBV10-1,TRBJ2-1,CASRTSEGTIYNEQFF,TGCGCCAGCAGGACTAGTGAAGGTACGATCTACAATGAGCAGTTCTTC
NA,TRBD1,TRBV27,TRBJ1-2,CASSLAGTGYYGYTF,TGTGCCAGCAGTTTAGCCGGGACAGGGTACTATGGCTACACCTTC
NA,TRBD1,TRBV5-1,TRBJ1-4,CASRGQTNEKLFF,TGCGCCAGCAGGGGACAGACTAATGAAAAACTGTTTTTT
NA,TRBD1,TRBV7-2,TRBJ1-6,CASSGITGAGSPLHF,TGTGCCAGCAGCGGGATCACAGGGGCGGGATCACCCCTCCACTTT
NA,NA,TRBV3-1/TRBV3-2,TRBJ2-7,CASRAVADYEQYF,TGTGCCAGCAGGGCAGTAGCGGACTACGAGCAGTACTTC
NA,TRBD2,TRBV29-1,TRBJ2-1,CSVVTSGREQFF,TGCAGCGTCGTGACTAGCGGCAGGGAGCAGTTCTTC
NA,TRBD1,TRBV2,TRBJ2-7,CASSEPGTAYEQYF,TGTGCCAGCAGTGAGCCGGGGACAGCTTACGAGCAGTACTTC
NA,TRBD2,TRBV7-6,TRBJ2-1,CASSLAGTSPEQFF,TGTGCCAGCAGCTTAGCCGGGACTAGCCCGGAGCAGTTCTTC
NA,NA,TRBV6-5,TRBJ2-2,CASRSTGNTGELFF,TGTGCCAGCAGATCGACTGGTAACACCGGGGAGCTGTTTTTT
NA,NA,TRBV2,TRBJ1-5,CASSPEGDQPQHF,TGTGCCAGCAGTCCTGAGGGGGATCAGCCCCAGCATTTT